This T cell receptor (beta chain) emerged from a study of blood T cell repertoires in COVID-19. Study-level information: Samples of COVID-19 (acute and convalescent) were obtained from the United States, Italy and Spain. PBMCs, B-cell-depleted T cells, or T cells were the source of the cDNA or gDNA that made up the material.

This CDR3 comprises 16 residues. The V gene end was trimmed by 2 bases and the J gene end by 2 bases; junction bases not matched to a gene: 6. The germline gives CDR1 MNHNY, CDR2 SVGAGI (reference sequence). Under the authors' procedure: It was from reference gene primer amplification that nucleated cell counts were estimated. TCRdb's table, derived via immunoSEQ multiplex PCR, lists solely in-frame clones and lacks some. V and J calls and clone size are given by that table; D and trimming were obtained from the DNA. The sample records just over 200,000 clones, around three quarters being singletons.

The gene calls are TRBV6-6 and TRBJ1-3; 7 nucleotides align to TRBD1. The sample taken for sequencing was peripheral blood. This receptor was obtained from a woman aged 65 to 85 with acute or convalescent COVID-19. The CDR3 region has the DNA TGTGCCAGCAGTTACCCCACCGGGACAGCTGGAAACACCATATATTTT. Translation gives CASSYPTGTAGNTIYF.